This TCR beta chain was identified in a study of blood T cell repertoires in COVID-19. About the study: The United States, Italy and Spain provided the acute and convalescent COVID-19 samples. From T cells, B-cell-depleted T cells, or PBMCs came the material, which was cDNA or gDNA.

V dropped 1 base and J dropped 4 bases, with 8 bases sitting between them. Looked up from germline, CDR1 is SGDLS and CDR2 is YYNGEE. This CDR3 comprises 13 residues. Original processing methods: Using reference gene primer amplification, nucleated cell counts were estimated. TCRdb's table, derived via immunoSEQ multiplex PCR, lists solely in-frame clones and lacks some. V and J calls plus clone size are reproduced from that table; the DNA served to infer D and trimming. The repertoire holds around 250,000 clones, with around nine tenths as singletons. The genes are TRBV9 and TRBJ1-2, with D possibly matching TRBD1 (6 bases). Material for sequencing was peripheral blood. The sequence was obtained from a woman aged 60-70 years who had recovered from COVID-19. The CDR3: CASSVPGAYGYTF. In DNA, the CDR3 is TGTGCCAGCAGCGTACCAGGGGCCTATGGCTACACCTTC. Complete variable domain (other parts from reference TRBV9 and TRBJ1-2): DSGVTQTPKHLITATGQRVTLRCSPRSGDLSVYWYQQSLDQGLQFLIQYYNGEERAKGNILERFSAQQFPDLHSELNLSSLELGDSALYFCASSVPGAYGYTFGSGTRLTVV.